This passage covers 7 T cell receptor beta chains from one sample sequenced in a study of shared clonotypes between healthy human individuals. Method: immunoSEQ multiplex PCR; TCRdb's copy keeps in-frame clones and lacks some. The sample has some 2,000,000 clones, 85% to 95% seen once. The sequenced material came from naive CD4+ T cells sorted from blood. Stated subset: CD45RA+ positively selected. The source is a man aged 18 to 29 in good health.

As DNA, the CDR3 is TGTGCCAGCAGCGTAGGTCTTTGGAGGGACCAAGAGACCCAGTACTTC. As protein: CASSVGLWRDQETQYF. The gene calls are TRBV9 and TRBJ2-5, with D possibly being TRBD2 (6 bases). V was pared by 0 bases and J by 0 bases, with 12 bases between. The germline gives CDR1 SGDLS, CDR2 YYNGEE. The CDR3 is made up of 16 amino acids.

This chain connects TRBV4-1 to TRBJ2-4, with D possibly being TRBD1 or TRBD2 (7 bases each). This CDR3 has 18 residues. V lost 1 base and J lost 0, with 16 bases in between. Looked up from germline, CDR1 is MGHRA and CDR2 is YSYEKL. In DNA form, the CDR3 reads TGCGCCAGCAGCCAAGTTCAGGGGGGGGATCTAGCCAAAAACATTCAGTACTTC. Translated: CASSQVQGGDLAKNIQYF.

The chain joins TRBV10-3 to TRBJ2-5, with TRBD1 matching over 8 bases. Trimming took 0 bases from V and 1 from J; bases not matched to a gene: 4. CDR1 and CDR2 from the germline V gene are ENHRY and SYGVKD. This CDR3 region has 16 residues. The CDR3 DNA reads as TGTGCCATCAGTGAGTCCCCAGGGGGCCTCCAAGAGACCCAGTACTTC. It codes for CAISESPGGLQETQYF.

This chain links TRBV7-2 with TRBJ1-2; D gene unclear. Germline CDR1 reads SGHTA; CDR2 reads FQGNSA. The CDR3 sequence is 13 residues long. V shed 7 bases and J shed 4 bases, with 13 bases lying between them. The CDR3 protein is CASTLALVYGYTF. As DNA, the CDR3 is TGTGCCAGCACCCTAGCACTGGTCTATGGCTACACCTTC.

This clone was seen once. The chain joins TRBV5-1 to TRBJ2-3; 13 nucleotides agree with TRBD2. Germline CDR1 and CDR2: SGHRS and YFSETQ. The CDR3 is made up of 17 amino acids. J lost 3 bases, V lost 4 bases, and 8 bases had no gene match. The CDR3 loop reads CASSMQWTSGGTDTQYF. For the CDR3, the DNA is TGCGCCAGCAGCATGCAGTGGACTAGCGGGGGAACAGATACGCAGTATTTT.

Worth noting for this clone: A single base separates this from a much larger clone, so it may be a read error. This chain connects TRBV10-3 to TRBJ2-7; D remains ambiguous. The CDR3 extends over 11 amino acids. The ends were cut back, 6 bases at V and 0 bases at J, with 3 bases in the middle. Per the germline V gene, CDR1 is ENHRY and CDR2 is SYGVKD. The CDR3 bases are TGTGCCATCAGCCCCTCCTACGAGCAGTACTTC. Amino acid sequence: CAISPSYEQYF.

The chain employs TRBV6-5 and TRBJ1-2; a weak D match, TRBD1 (5 bases). The V gene's germline CDR1 is MNHEY and CDR2 SVGAGI. Trimming removed 6 bases at V and 4 bases at J, with 15 bases between. The CDR3 is 14 amino acids. The CDR3 DNA is TGTGCCAGCAGCCGGGTCGGGGCTGGCTATGGCTACACCTTC. Residues: CASSRVGAGYGYTF.